This T cell receptor (beta chain) originates from a study of blood T cell repertoires in COVID-19 (dated by TCRdb to 2018 to 2021). About the investigation overall: The collaborator samples originated in the United States, Italy and Spain and spanned the acute and convalescent phases of COVID-19. Subjects who had been exposed to COVID-19, were actively infected with it, or had recovered from it provided the deeply sampled blood TCRbeta repertoires that made up the dataset. A freely available public database, intended as a resource for researchers studying the immune response to SARS-CoV-2, is where the repertoires were released. The material from the prospective study consisted of cDNA or gDNA derived from T cells, B-cell-depleted T cells, or PBMCs. Where available, HLA class I and class II types were taken from metadata supplied by the sample provider and were not determined by assay-based typing. Samples were obtained from the ongoing ImmuneRACE study (first 160 participants) and from roughly 1,300 subjects provided by 6 global collaborators. Nearly every sample came with metadata listing a de-identified subject ID, COVID-19 status, age in years and sex. The investigation overall reported the following: The quantity of clinical and demographic metadata differed by source and by participant and was supplied without curation.

This clone was detected only once. Its recognized antigen is unknown. The sample holds no much larger clone one base away, and base qualities are not on file. TCRbeta CDR3 regions were amplified from genomic DNA by means of the immunoSEQ Assay, a bias-controlled multiplex PCR. The paper's data handling went like this. Within the assay, amplification of reference gene primers was used to estimate how many nucleated cells each sample contained. To quantify the absolute abundance of each unique TCRbeta CDR3 rearrangement, sequence reads were collapsed and filtered. For each sample, productive Simpson clonality was calculated as the square root of Simpson's diversity index across productive rearrangements. TCRdb stores this immuneACCESS table with in-frame sequences only. Part of the clones is absent; in the studies checked, under half of the shortfall reflects unresolved V genes, and no reason is known for the rest. V and J calls and clone size are those listed in that table; D and trimming were worked out from the DNA. In this sample the table shows roughly 160,000 clones, 70% to 85% of which occur a single time. About 6.9% of the sample is held by the ten biggest clonotypes.

The germline V gene yields MGHRA for CDR1 and YSYEKL for CDR2. Reading from cysteine to phenylalanine, the CDR3 counts 14 amino acids. Solely the CDR3 DNA is kept, with 42 bases framed from the first base. V has 3 bases trimmed and J has 1 base trimmed; junction bases matching no gene number 1. At one collaborating source in Seattle, patients were enrolled during active infection and were followed longitudinally through the course of disease. Collaborating institutions collected whole blood in K2EDTA tubes following their own protocols. For TCRbeta analysis, collaborators shipped samples as frozen whole blood, isolated PBMCs, or DNA extracted from either of those sample types.

The clonotype originates from a man older than 75 with COVID-19, enrolled during active disease. The specimen was peripheral blood. The sequence is built from TRBV4-1 and TRBJ1-1; TRBD1 agrees with 8 junctional bases. CDR3 protein: CASSQDRANTEAFF. The DNA sequence is as follows: TGCGCCAGCAGCCAGGACAGGGCGAACACTGAAGCTTTCTTT.